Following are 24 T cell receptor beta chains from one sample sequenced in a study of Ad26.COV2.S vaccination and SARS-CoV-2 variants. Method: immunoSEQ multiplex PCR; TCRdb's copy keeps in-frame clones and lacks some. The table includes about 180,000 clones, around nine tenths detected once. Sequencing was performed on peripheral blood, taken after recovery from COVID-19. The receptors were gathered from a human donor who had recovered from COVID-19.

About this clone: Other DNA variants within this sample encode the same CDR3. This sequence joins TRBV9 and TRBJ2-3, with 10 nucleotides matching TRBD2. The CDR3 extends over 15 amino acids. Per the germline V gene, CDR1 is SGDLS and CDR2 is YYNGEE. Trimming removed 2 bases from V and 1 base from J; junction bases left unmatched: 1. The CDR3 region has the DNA TGTGCCAGCAGCGTTCTAGCGGGGGGCACAGATACGCAGTATTTT. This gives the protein CASSVLAGGTDTQYF.

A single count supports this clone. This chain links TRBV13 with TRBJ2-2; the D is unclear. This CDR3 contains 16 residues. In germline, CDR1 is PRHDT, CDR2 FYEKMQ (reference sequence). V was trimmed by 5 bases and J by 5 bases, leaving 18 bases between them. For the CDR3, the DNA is TGTGCCAGCAGCCGCCTACAAGGGCCGGGTACCGGGGAGCTGTTTTTT. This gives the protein CASSRLQGPGTGELFF.

This chain's CDR3 is CASRDRVQETQYF. Written as DNA, the CDR3 is TGTGCCAGCAGGGACAGGGTTCAAGAGACCCAGTACTTC. The rearrangement links TRBV25-1 to TRBJ2-5, with TRBD1 matching over 8 bases. CDR3 length: 13 residues. Germline V CDR1 and CDR2: MGHDK, SYGVNS. The V gene end was trimmed by 6 bases and the J gene end by 2 bases; junction bases not matched to a gene: 2.

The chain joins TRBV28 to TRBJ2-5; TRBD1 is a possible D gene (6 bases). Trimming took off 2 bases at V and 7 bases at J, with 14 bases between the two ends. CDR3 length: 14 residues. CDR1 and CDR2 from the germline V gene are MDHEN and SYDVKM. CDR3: CASSLHGGSGTQYF. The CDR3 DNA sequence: TGTGCCAGCAGTTTACATGGGGGCTCAGGGACCCAGTACTTC.

This CDR3 reads CASSIDGTGLNYGYTF. CDR3 in DNA: TGTGCCAGTAGTATAGATGGGACAGGCCTCAACTATGGCTACACCTTC. The chain has TRBV19 and TRBJ1-2, with 8 bases fitting TRBD1. Unmatched junction bases numbered 5, after V lost 0 bases and J lost 2 bases. This CDR3 spans 16 amino acids. The germline V gene encodes CDR1 LNHDA and CDR2 SQIVND (reference sequence).

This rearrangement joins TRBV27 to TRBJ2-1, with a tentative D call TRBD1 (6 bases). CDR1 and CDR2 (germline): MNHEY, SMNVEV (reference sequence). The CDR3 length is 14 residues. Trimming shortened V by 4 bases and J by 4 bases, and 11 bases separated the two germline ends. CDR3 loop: CASSWGRTYNEQFF. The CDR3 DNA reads TGTGCCAGCAGTTGGGGGCGTACTTACAATGAGCAGTTCTTC.

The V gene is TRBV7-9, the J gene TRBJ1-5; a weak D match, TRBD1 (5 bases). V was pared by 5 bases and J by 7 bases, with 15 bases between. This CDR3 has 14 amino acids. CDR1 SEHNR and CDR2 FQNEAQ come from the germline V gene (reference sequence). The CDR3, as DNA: TGTGCCAGCAGCCCGGACACCATAGGACAGCCCCAGCATTTT. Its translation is CASSPDTIGQPQHF. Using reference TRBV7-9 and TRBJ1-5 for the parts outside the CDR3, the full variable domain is DTGVSQNPRHKITKRGQNVTFRCDPISEHNRLYWYRQTLGQGPEFLTYFQNEAQLEKSRLLSDRFSAERPKGSFSTLEIQRTEQGDSAMYLCASSPDTIGQPQHFGDGTRLSIL.

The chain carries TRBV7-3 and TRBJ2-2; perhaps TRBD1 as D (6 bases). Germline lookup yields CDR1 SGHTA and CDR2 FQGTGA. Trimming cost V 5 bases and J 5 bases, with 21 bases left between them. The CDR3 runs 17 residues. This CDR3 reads CASSESSGTILTGELFF. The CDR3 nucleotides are TGTGCCAGCAGCGAATCATCCGGGACAATTTTAACCGGGGAGCTGTTTTTT.

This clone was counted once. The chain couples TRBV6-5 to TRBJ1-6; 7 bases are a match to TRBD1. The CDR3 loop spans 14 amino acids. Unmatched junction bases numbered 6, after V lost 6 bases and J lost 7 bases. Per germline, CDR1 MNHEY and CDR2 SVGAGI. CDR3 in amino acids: CASRTGMGNSPLHF. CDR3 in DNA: TGTGCCAGCAGGACAGGGATGGGGAATTCACCCCTCCACTTT.

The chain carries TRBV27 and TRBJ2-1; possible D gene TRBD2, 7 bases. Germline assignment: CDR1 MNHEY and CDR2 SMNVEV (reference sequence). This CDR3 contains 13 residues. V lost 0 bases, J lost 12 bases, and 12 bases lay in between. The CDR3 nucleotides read TGTGCCAGCAGTTTATCGGGGGGGCTTTCGCAGTTCTTC. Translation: CASSLSGGLSQFF.

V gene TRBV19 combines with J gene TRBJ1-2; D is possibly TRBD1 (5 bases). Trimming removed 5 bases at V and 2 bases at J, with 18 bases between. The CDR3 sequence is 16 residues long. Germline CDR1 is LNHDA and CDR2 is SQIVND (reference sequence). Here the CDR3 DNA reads TGTGCCAGTAGTCTCAAGCCGGGACCTCAGAACTATGGCTACACCTTC. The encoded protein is CASSLKPGPQNYGYTF.

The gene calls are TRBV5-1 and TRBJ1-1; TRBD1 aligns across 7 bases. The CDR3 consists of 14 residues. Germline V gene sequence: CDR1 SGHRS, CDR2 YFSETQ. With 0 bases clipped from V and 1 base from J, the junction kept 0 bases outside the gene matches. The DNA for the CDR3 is TGCGCCAGCAGCTTGGGGACAGGGAACACTGAAGCTTTCTTT. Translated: CASSLGTGNTEAFF.

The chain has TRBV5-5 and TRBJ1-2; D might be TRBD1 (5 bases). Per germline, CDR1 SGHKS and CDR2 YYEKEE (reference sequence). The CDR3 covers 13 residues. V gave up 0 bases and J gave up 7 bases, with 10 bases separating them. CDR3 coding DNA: TGTGCCAGCAGCTTGGTCAGGGTCGGTGGCTACACCTTC. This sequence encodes CASSLVRVGGYTF.

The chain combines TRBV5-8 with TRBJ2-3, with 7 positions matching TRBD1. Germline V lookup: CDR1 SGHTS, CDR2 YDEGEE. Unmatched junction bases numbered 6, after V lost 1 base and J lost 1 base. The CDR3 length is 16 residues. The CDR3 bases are TGTGCCAGCAGCTTGACCACAGGGGTGGGCACAGATACGCAGTATTTT. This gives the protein CASSLTTGVGTDTQYF.

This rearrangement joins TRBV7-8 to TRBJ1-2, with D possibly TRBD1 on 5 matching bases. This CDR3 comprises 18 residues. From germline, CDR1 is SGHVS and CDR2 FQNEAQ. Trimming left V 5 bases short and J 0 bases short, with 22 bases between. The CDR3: CASSPRIINQGANYGYTF. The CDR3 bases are TGTGCCAGCAGCCCTCGAATAATTAATCAGGGAGCTAACTATGGCTACACCTTC.

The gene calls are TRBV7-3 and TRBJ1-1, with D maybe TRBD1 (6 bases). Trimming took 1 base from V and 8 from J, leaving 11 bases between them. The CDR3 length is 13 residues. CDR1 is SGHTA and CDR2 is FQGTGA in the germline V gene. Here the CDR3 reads CASSLIQGEEAFF. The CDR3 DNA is TGTGCCAGCAGCTTAATACAGGGAGAAGAAGCTTTCTTT.

CDR3 region: CASSVAEGSGGFGKQYF. CDR3 coding DNA: TGTGCCAGCAGCGTAGCTGAGGGTAGCGGGGGGTTCGGAAAGCAGTACTTC. The rearrangement links TRBV9 to TRBJ2-7, with 10 bases that match TRBD2. Germline CDR1 reads SGDLS; CDR2 reads YYNGEE. Losses at the gene ends were 0 bases for V and 8 bases for J; bases not matched to a gene: 14. The CDR3 has 17 residues.

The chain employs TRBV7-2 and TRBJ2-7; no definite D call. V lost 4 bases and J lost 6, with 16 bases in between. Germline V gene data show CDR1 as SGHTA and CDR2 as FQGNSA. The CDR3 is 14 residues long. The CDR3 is CASSYMPYGPEQYF. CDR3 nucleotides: TGTGCCAGCAGCTACATGCCCTACGGACCCGAGCAGTACTTC.

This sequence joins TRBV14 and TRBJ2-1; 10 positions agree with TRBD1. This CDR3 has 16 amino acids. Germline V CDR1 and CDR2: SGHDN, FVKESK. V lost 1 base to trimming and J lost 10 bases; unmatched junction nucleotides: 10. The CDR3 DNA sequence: TGTGCCAGCAGCCAAGTGCGACAGGGGGCTTTCAGGGAGCAGTTCTTC. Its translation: CASSQVRQGAFREQFF.

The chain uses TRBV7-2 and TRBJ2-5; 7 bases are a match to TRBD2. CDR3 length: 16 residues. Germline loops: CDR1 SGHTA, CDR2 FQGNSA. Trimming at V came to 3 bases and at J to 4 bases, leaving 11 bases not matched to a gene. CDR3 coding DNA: TGTGCCAGCAGCTTCGTAGCGGGCTTTAATGGAGAGACCCAGTACTTC. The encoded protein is CASSFVAGFNGETQYF. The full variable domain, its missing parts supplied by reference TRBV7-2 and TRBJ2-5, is GAGVSQSPSNKVTEKGKDVELRCDPISGHTALYWYRQSLGQGLEFLIYFQGNSAPDKSGLPSDRFSAERTGGSVSTLTIQRTQQEDSAVYLCASSFVAGFNGETQYFGPGTRLLVL.

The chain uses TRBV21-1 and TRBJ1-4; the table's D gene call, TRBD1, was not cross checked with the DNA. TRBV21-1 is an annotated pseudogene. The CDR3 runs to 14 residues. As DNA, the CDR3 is TGTGCCAGCAGCCACGACAGGGTCAACGAAAAACTGTTTTTT. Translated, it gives CASSHDRVNEKLFF.

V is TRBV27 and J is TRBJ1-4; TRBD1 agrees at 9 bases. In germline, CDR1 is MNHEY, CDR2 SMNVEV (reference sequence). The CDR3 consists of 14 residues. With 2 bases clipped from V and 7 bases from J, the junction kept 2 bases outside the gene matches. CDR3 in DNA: TGTGCCAGCAGTTTAACAGGGGGCGTTGAAAAACTGTTTTTT. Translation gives CASSLTGGVEKLFF.

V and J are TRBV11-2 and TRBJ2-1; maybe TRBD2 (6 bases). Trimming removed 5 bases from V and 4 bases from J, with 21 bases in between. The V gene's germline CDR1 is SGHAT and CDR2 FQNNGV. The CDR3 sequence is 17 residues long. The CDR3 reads CASSTTLGGGAYNEQFF. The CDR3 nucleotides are TGTGCCAGCAGCACTACTCTGGGGGGAGGAGCATACAATGAGCAGTTCTTC. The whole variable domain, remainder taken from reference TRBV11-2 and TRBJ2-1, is EAGVAQSPRYKIIEKRQSVAFWCNPISGHATLYWYQQILGQGPKLLIQFQNNGVVDDSQLPKDRFSAERLKGVDSTLKIQPAKLEDSAVYLCASSTTLGGGAYNEQFFGPGTRLTVL.

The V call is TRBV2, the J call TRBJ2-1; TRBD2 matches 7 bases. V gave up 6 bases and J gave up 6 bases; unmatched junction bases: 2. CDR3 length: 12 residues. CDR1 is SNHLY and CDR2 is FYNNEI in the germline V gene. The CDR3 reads CASRGLTNEQFF. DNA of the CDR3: TGTGCCAGCAGGGGACTAACCAATGAGCAGTTCTTC.